The rows below give T cell receptor beta chains drawn from one sample of a study of blood T cell repertoires in COVID-19. Libraries were prepared by immunoSEQ multiplex PCR; TCRdb keeps only in-frame clonotypes and omits some of them. The profile shows approximately 400,000 clones, around 88% of them singletons. The sample comprised peripheral blood. All receptors come from a woman aged 45-65 years with COVID-19, enrolled during active disease. Both conserved end residues are part of each CDR3. A D gene is named only where the DNA matches it firmly. The size field is filled for only some rows; it gives once, few, many or a size class.

-	few	TRBV30	TRBJ1-1	CAWSGGQDTEAFF	TGTGCCTGGAGTGGTGGGCAGGACACTGAAGCTTTCTTT
TRBD1	-	TRBV18	TRBJ1-4	CASWRDSLDEKLFF	TGTGCCAGCTGGAGGGACAGCTTGGATGAAAAACTGTTTTTT
-	-	TRBV5-1	TRBJ1-2	CASSLDTGGYGYTF	TGCGCCAGCAGCTTGGACACGGGGGGCTATGGCTACACCTTC
TRBD1	-	TRBV30	TRBJ1-1	CAWSATTGSTEAFF	TGTGCCTGGAGCGCCACGACAGGGTCCACTGAAGCTTTCTTT
TRBD1	-	TRBV14	TRBJ1-1	CASSRDRGPGTEAFF	TGTGCCAGCAGCCGGGACAGGGGGCCGGGGACTGAAGCTTTCTTT
-	-	TRBV3-1/TRBV3-2	TRBJ2-2	CASSQLFAKNTGELFF	TGTGCCAGCAGCCAACTTTTCGCTAAAAACACCGGGGAGCTGTTTTTT
-	-	TRBV19	TRBJ2-3	CASNLGLTSTDTQYF	TGTGCCAGTAATTTGGGACTCACTAGCACAGATACGCAGTATTTT
-	-	TRBV5-5	TRBJ2-7	CASSLAGEFYEQYF	TGTGCCAGCAGCTTGGCAGGGGAATTCTACGAGCAGTACTTC
-	few	TRBV5-1	TRBJ1-1	CASSLASNTEAFF	TGCGCCAGCAGCTTGGCCTCGAACACTGAAGCTTTCTTT
-	-	TRBV10-3	TRBJ2-7	CAISKDRDTYEQYF	TGTGCCATCTCGAAAGACCGGGACACGTACGAGCAGTACTTC
-	-	TRBV6-6	TRBJ1-5	CASSWASGNQPQHF	TGTGCCAGCAGCTGGGCCAGTGGCAATCAGCCCCAGCATTTT
TRBD1	-	TRBV12-5	TRBJ2-4	CASGLWDSLAKNIQYF	TGTGCTAGTGGTTTGTGGGACAGCCTAGCCAAAAACATTCAGTACTTC
-	-	TRBV20-1	TRBJ2-7	CSARSFYEQYF	TGCAGTGCTAGGTCTTTCTACGAGCAGTACTTC
TRBD1	-	TRBV6-5	TRBJ1-1	CASSSGGRGVAEAFF	TGTGCCAGCAGTTCAGGCGGCAGGGGGGTGGCTGAAGCTTTCTTT
-	-	TRBV11-2	TRBJ1-4	CASSPDSSHEKLFF	TGTGCCAGCAGCCCGGACAGTAGTCATGAAAAACTGTTTTTT
TRBD1	-	TRBV3-1/TRBV3-2	TRBJ1-4	CASSQLGQGGEKLFF	TGTGCCAGCAGCCAACTCGGACAGGGCGGAGAAAAACTGTTTTTT
-	-	TRBV28	TRBJ1-2	CASSLGQLYGYTF	TGTGCCAGCAGTTTAGGGCAGCTCTATGGCTACACCTTC
TRBD1	-	TRBV27	TRBJ2-1	CASSSSGTGGSYNEQFF	TGTGCCAGCAGTTCTTCCGGGACAGGGGGCTCCTACAATGAGCAGTTCTTC
TRBD1	-	TRBV28	TRBJ1-3	CASKPGGQGGNTIYF	TGTGCCAGCAAACCGGGGGGACAGGGAGGAAACACCATATATTTT
TRBD1	-	TRBV6-1	TRBJ1-2	CASSEGVGTGSYGYTF	TGTGCCAGCAGTGAAGGGGTAGGGACAGGGTCCTATGGCTACACCTTC
TRBD1	once	TRBV15	TRBJ2-7	CATSSLGQGVPYEQYF	TGTGCCACCAGCAGCCTCGGGCAGGGGGTGCCCTACGAGCAGTACTTC
-	-	TRBV3-1/TRBV3-2	TRBJ2-7	CASSRDTLGEQYF	TGTGCCAGCAGCCGCGACACCCTCGGCGAGCAGTACTTC
-	-	TRBV30	TRBJ2-5	CAWTQEAGQTQYF	TGTGCCTGGACTCAGGAGGCAGGACAGACCCAGTACTTC
TRBD2	once	TRBV6-5	TRBJ2-7	CASSYSGVPFYEQYF	TGTGCCAGCAGTTATAGCGGGGTTCCCTTCTACGAGCAGTACTTC
-	-	TRBV7-2	TRBJ1-4	CASSSLPPGTQEKLFF	TGTGCCAGCAGCTCTCTCCCCCCCGGGACTCAAGAAAAACTGTTTTTT
TRBD1	-	TRBV5-8	TRBJ2-6	CASHPFRGTGSFSGANVLTF	TGTGCCAGCCATCCCTTCCGCGGGACAGGGTCCTTCTCTGGGGCCAACGTCCTGACTTTC
-	-	TRBV6-5	TRBJ1-1	CASSYSKGFVTEAFF	TGTGCCAGCAGTTACTCGAAGGGGTTCGTCACTGAAGCTTTCTTT
TRBD1	-	TRBV27	TRBJ1-6	CASSLGQGDRALHF	TGTGCCAGCAGTCTAGGACAGGGGGATAGGGCCCTCCACTTT
TRBD1	few	TRBV7-9	TRBJ1-3	CASSLTEGAAGNTIYF	TGTGCCAGCAGCTTAACCGAGGGGGCAGCTGGAAACACCATATATTTT
-	-	TRBV19	TRBJ1-2	CASRQGYGYTF	TGTGCCAGTAGGCAGGGGTACGGCTACACCTTC
-	-	TRBV12-3/TRBV12-4	TRBJ2-7	CASSFGGGREQYF	TGTGCCAGCAGTTTTGGAGGGGGCCGGGAGCAGTACTTC
TRBD2	-	TRBV27	TRBJ2-6	CASSSLAGTGANVLTF	TGTGCCAGCAGCTCCTTAGCGGGAACTGGGGCCAACGTCCTGACTTTC
-	-	TRBV19	TRBJ2-5	CASRQQGEETQYF	TGTGCCAGTAGACAACAAGGGGAAGAGACCCAGTACTTC
TRBD2	-	TRBV6-6	TRBJ2-3	CASRTAGTSATQYF	TGTGCCAGCAGGACAGCCGGGACTAGCGCTACGCAGTATTTT
-	-	TRBV5-4	TRBJ2-7	CASSLYGYEQYF	TGTGCCAGCAGCTTATACGGCTACGAGCAGTACTTC
-	-	TRBV12-3/TRBV12-4	TRBJ1-5	CASSSVGGKPQHF	TGTGCCAGCAGCTCGGTGGGAGGGAAGCCCCAGCATTTT
-	-	TRBV5-3	TRBJ1-1	CARSLAGRANTEAFF	TGTGCCAGAAGCTTGGCCGGGCGGGCGAACACTGAAGCTTTCTTT
-	-	TRBV5-5	TRBJ1-5	CASTPGGREIQAQHF	TGTGCCAGCACCCCGGGGGGCAGGGAGATACAGGCCCAGCATTTT
-	-	TRBV7-6	TRBJ1-4	CASSSSALGAREKLFF	TGTGCCAGCAGCTCCTCCGCTCTGGGGGCGCGGGAAAAACTGTTTTTT
-	-	TRBV6-5	TRBJ1-2	CASSPRGTESGYTF	TGTGCCAGCAGTCCTCGAGGGACTGAGAGTGGCTACACCTTC
-	-	TRBV6-2/TRBV6-3	TRBJ1-2	CASSLAGYLNYGYTF	TGTGCCAGCAGTTTGGCAGGCTACCTGAACTATGGCTACACCTTC
-	-	TRBV20-1	TRBJ1-1	CSASSVNTEAFF	TGCAGTGCTAGTTCGGTGAACACTGAAGCTTTCTTT
TRBD2	-	TRBV9	TRBJ2-5	CASSPHPTSGVPGTQYF	TGTGCCAGCAGCCCGCACCCGACTAGCGGGGTCCCCGGGACCCAGTACTTC
TRBD2	-	TRBV6-5	TRBJ2-1	CASSYTAGGTYNEQFF	TGTGCCAGCAGTTACACAGCGGGGGGAACTTACAATGAGCAGTTCTTC
-	-	TRBV7-3	TRBJ2-3	CASSLLSGTDTQYF	TGTGCCAGCAGCCTCCTTAGCGGCACAGATACGCAGTATTTT
-	-	TRBV3-1/TRBV3-2	TRBJ1-5	CASSQSPFQPQHF	TGTGCCAGCAGCCAATCCCCTTTTCAGCCCCAGCATTTT
-	-	TRBV7-9	TRBJ1-2	CASSLPRDYGYTF	TGTGCCAGCAGCCTTCCGCGCGACTATGGCTACACCTTC
-	-	TRBV7-6	TRBJ1-2	CASSLELTGSNYGYTF	TGTGCCAGCAGCTTAGAATTGACAGGCTCTAACTATGGCTACACCTTC
-	-	TRBV5-8	TRBJ2-3	CASSPNRDTQYF	TGTGCCAGCAGCCCCAATCGGGATACGCAGTATTTT
-	-	TRBV25-1	TRBJ2-7	CASRERGGLRHEQYF	TGTGCCAGCAGAGAAAGGGGGGGGCTTAGACACGAGCAGTACTTC
TRBD1	-	TRBV5-6	TRBJ1-2	CASSLGDSLNYGYTF	TGTGCCAGCAGCTTGGGGGACAGTTTAAACTATGGCTACACCTTC